The source of this T cell receptor (beta chain) is a study of beta chain features in type 1 diabetes. Study-wide results and caveats: It was among patients, rather than healthy donors, that naive, central memory and Treg TCRB repertoires appeared more similar. Across all four CD4+ subsets, people with type 1 diabetes showed modestly shorter TCRB CDR3s.

V shed 7 bases, J shed 6 bases, and the junction held 14 bases outside the gene matches. The CDR3 runs 15 residues. Per germline, CDR1 SGHRS and CDR2 YFSETQ. The sequenced template was cDNA made from the entire isolated RNA. Profiling relied on immunoSEQ multiplex PCR, and the TCRdb table lists in-frame clones only, not all of them. Of hundreds of thousands of clones detected, 8% to 13% appear once; the ten largest clones hold about 0.015%. As regards this clone: The antigen is unknown.

J is TRBJ2-7 and V is TRBV5-1; TRBD1 agrees at 9 bases. The source is a woman younger than 45 in good health. The specimen was naive CD4+ T cells from blood. The CDR3 nucleotides read TGCGCCAGCCGAACAGAAGGGACAGGGAGGGTCGAGCAGTACTTC. It specifies CASRTEGTGRVEQYF. The whole variable domain, remainder taken from reference TRBV5-1 and TRBJ2-7, is KAGVTQTPRYLIKTRGQQVTLSCSPISGHRSVSWYQQTPGQGLQFLFEYFSETQRNKGNFPGRFSGRQFSNSRSEMNVSTLELGDSALYLCASRTEGTGRVEQYFGPGTRLTVT.